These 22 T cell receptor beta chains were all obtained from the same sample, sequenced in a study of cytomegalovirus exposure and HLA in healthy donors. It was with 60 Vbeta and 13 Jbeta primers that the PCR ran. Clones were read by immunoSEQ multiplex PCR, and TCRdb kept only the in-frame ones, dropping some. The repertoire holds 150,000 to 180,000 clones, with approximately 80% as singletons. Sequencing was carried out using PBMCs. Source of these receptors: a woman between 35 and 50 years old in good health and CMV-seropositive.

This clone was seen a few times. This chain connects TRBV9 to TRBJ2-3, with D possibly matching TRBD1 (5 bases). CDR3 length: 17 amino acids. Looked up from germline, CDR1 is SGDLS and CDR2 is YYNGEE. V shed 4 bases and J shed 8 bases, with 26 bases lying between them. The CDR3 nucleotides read TGTGCCAGCAGCCCCGGACCCCAGGGATTCGGCCTCCTTACGCAGTATTTT. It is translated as CASSPGPQGFGLLTQYF.

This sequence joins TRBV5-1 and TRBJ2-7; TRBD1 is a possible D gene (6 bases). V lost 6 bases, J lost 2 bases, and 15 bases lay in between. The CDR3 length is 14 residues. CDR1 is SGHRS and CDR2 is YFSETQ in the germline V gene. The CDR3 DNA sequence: TGCGCCAGCAAGTCGGCAGGGGTGACCTACGAGCAGTACTTC. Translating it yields CASKSAGVTYEQYF.

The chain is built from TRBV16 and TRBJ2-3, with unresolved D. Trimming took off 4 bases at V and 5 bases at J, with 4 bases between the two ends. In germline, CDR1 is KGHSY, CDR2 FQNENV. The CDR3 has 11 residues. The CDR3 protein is CASSRQDTQYF. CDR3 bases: TGTGCCAGCAGCCGTCAAGATACGCAGTATTTT.

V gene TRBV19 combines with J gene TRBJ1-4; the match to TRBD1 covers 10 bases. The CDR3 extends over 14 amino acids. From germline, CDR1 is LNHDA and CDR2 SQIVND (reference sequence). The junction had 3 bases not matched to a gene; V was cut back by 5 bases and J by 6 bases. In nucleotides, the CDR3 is TGTGCCAGTAGTCCGGGGACAGGGGATGAAAAACTGTTTTTT. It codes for CASSPGTGDEKLFF.

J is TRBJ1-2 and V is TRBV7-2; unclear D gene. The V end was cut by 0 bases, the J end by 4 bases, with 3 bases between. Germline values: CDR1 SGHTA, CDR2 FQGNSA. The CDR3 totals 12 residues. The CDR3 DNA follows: TGTGCCAGCAGCTTAGCTCGCTATGGCTACACCTTC. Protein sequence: CASSLARYGYTF.

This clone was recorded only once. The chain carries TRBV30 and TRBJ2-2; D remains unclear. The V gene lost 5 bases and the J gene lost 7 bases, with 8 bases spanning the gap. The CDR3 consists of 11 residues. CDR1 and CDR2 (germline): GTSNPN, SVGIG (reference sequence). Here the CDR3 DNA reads TGTGCCTGGCGAGGTGGCGGGGAGCTGTTTTTT. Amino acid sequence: CAWRGGGELFF.

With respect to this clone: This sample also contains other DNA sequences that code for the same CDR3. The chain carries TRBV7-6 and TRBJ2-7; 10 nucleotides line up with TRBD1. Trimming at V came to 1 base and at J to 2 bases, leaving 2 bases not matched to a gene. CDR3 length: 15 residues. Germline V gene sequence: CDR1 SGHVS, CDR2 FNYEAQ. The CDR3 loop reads CASSLGTGGTYEQYF. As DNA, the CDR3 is TGTGCCAGCAGCTTAGGGACAGGGGGGACCTACGAGCAGTACTTC. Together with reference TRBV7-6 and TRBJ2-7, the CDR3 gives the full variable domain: GAGVSQSPRYKVTKRGQDVALRCDPISGHVSLYWYRQALGQGPEFLTYFNYEAQQDKSGLPNDRFSAERPEGSISTLTIQRTEQRDSAMYRCASSLGTGGTYEQYFGPGTRLTVT.

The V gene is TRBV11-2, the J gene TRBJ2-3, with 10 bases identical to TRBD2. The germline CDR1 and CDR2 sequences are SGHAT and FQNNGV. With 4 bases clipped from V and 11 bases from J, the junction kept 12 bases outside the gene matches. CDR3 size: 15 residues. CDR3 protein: CASSWTSGELAGQYF. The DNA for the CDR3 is TGTGCCAGCAGCTGGACTAGCGGAGAACTAGCCGGGCAGTATTTT. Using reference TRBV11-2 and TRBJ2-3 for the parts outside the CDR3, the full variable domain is EAGVAQSPRYKIIEKRQSVAFWCNPISGHATLYWYQQILGQGPKLLIQFQNNGVVDDSQLPKDRFSAERLKGVDSTLKIQPAKLEDSAVYLCASSWTSGELAGQYFGPGTRLTVL.

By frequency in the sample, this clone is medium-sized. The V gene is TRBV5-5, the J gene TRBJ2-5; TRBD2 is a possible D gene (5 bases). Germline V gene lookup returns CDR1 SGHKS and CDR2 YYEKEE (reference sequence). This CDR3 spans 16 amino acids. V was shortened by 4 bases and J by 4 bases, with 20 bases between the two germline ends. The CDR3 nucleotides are TGTGCCAGCAGCCCAGAATTGAGCGGCCGGATAGAGACCCAGTACTTC. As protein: CASSPELSGRIETQYF.

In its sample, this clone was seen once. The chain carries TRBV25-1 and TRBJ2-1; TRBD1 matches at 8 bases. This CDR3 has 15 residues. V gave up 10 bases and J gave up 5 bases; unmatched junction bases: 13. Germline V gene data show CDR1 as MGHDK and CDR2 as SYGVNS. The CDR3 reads CATTVGQGLHNEQFF. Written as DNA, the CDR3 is TGTGCCACCACGGTCGGACAGGGACTCCACAATGAGCAGTTCTTC.

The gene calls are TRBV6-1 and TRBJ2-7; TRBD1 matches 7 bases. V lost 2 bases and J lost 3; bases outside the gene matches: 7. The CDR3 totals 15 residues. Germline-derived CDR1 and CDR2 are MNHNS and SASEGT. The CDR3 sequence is CASSEPRQGHYEQYF. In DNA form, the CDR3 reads TGTGCCAGCAGTGAACCTAGACAGGGCCACTACGAGCAGTACTTC.

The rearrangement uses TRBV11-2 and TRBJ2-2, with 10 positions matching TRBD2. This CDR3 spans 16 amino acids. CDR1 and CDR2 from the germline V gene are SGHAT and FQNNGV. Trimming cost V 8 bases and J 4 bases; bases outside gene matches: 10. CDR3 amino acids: CASGLLAGMSTGELFF. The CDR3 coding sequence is TGTGCCAGCGGACTACTAGCGGGAATGTCCACCGGGGAGCTGTTTTTT.

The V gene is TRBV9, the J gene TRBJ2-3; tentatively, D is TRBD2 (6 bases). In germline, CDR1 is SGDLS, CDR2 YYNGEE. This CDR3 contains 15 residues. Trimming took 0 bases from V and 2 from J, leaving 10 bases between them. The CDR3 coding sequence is TGTGCCAGCAGCGTAGGTACGGGAGACACAGATACGCAGTATTTT. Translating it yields CASSVGTGDTDTQYF. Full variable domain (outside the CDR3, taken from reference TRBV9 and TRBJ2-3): DSGVTQTPKHLITATGQRVTLRCSPRSGDLSVYWYQQSLDQGLQFLIQYYNGEERAKGNILERFSAQQFPDLHSELNLSSLELGDSALYFCASSVGTGDTDTQYFGPGTRLTVL.

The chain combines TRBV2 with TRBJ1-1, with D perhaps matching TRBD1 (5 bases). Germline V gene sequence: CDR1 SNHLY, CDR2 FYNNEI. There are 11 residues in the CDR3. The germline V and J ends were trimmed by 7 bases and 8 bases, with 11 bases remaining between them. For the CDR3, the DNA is TGTGCCAGCAACCTAGGGGAAGAAGCTTTCTTT. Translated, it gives CASNLGEEAFF.

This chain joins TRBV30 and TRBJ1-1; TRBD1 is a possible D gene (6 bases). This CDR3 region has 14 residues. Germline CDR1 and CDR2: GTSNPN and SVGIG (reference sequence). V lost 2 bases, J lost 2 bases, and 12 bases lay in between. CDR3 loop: CAWSPGGRNTEAFF. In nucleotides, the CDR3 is TGTGCCTGGAGTCCCGGGGGGCGAAACACTGAAGCTTTCTTT.

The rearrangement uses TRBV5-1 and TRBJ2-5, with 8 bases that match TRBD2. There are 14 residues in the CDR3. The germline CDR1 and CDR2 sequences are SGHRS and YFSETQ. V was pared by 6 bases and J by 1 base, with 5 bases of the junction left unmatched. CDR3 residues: CASNREGGQETQYF. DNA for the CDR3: TGCGCCAGCAATCGGGAGGGCGGCCAAGAGACCCAGTACTTC.

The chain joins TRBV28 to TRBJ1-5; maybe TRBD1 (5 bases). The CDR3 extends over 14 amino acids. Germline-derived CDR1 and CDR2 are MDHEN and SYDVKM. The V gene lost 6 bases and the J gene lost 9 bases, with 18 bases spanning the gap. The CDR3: CASRLGGPLGPQHF. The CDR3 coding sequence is TGTGCCAGCAGGCTGGGGGGACCCCTCGGGCCCCAGCATTTT.

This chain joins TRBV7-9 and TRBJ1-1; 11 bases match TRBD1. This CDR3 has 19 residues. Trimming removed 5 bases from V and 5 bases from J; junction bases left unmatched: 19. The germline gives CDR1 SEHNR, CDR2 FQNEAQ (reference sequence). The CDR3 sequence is CASSPRESGTGGRETEAFF. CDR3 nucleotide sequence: TGTGCCAGCAGCCCACGGGAATCCGGGACAGGGGGAAGAGAGACTGAAGCTTTCTTT.

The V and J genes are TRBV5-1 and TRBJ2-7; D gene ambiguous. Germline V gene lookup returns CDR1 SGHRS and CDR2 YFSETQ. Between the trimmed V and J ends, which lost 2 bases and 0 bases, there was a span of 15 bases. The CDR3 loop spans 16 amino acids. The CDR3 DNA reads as TGCGCCAGCAGCTTCGCCGTATACACCTCCTCCTACGAGCAGTACTTC. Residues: CASSFAVYTSSYEQYF.

CDR3 nucleotides: TGTGCCAGCAGCTTAATGGCCGGGAGGGATACCGGGGAGCTGTTTTTT. As protein: CASSLMAGRDTGELFF. The chain carries TRBV7-9 and TRBJ2-2; 8 nucleotides align to TRBD2. The CDR3 sequence is 16 residues long. Germline CDR1 and CDR2: SEHNR and FQNEAQ (reference sequence). V shed 2 bases and J 5 bases; nucleotides not matched to a gene: 7.

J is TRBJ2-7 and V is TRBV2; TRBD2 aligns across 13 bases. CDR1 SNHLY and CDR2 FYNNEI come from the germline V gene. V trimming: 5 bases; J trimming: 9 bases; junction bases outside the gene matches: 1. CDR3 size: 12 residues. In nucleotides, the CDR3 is TGTGCCAGCAGTCGACTAGCGGGAGGGCAGTACTTC. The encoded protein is CASSRLAGGQYF.

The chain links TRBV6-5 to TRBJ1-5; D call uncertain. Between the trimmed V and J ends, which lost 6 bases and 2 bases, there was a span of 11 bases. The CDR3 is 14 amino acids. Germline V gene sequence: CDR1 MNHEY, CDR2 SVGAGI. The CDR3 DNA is TGTGCCAGCAGGCCTGACGGAGGCAATCAGCCCCAGCATTTT. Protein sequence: CASRPDGGNQPQHF.